This note documents a single T cell receptor (beta chain) sequence. These data come from a study of blood T cell repertoires in COVID-19. Study-level background: Samples representing acute and convalescent COVID-19 were sourced from the United States, Italy and Spain. T cells, B-cell-depleted T cells, or PBMCs supplied cDNA or gDNA.

The germline V and J ends were trimmed by 5 bases and 4 bases, with 16 bases remaining between them. The CDR3 spans 15 residues. CDR1 and CDR2 from the germline V gene are SNHLY and FYNNEI. In the source study's methods: Reference gene primer amplification in the assay estimated nucleated cell counts. Profiled with immunoSEQ multiplex PCR; TCRdb holds only in-frame clones, not every one. That table furnishes V, J and clone size, whereas the DNA furnished D and trimming. The sample has about 110,000 clones, less than 75% seen once. Sequenced: peripheral blood. The rearrangement joins TRBV2 to TRBJ2-3; weak D call: TRBD1 (6 bases). This clonotype was sampled from a woman aged 40 to 50 with acute or convalescent COVID-19. The CDR3 DNA sequence: TGTGCCAGCAGTCCAGGACAGTTTGACGCAGATACGCAGTATTTT. Translation: CASSPGQFDADTQYF.